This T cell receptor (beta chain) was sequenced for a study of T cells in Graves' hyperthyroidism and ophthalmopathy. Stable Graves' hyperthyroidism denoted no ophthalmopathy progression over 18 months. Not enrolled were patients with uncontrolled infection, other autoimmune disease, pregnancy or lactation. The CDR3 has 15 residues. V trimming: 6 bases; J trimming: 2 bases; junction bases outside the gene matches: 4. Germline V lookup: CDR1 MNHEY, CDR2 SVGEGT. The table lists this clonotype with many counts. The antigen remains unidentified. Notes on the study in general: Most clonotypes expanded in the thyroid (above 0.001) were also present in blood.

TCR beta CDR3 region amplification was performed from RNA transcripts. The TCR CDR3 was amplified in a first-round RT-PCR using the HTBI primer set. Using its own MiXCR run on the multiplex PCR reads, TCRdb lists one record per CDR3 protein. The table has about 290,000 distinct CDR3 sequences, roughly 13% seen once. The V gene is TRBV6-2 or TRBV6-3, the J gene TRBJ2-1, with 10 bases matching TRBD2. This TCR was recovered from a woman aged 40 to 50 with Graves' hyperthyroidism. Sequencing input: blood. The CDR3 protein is CASRLAGSPYNEQFF. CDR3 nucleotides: TGTGCCAGCAGACTAGCGGGGTCCCCCTACAATGAGCAGTTCTTC.